This T cell receptor (beta chain) originates from a study of molecular identifiers for immune sequencing clone quantification. In its sample, this clonotype was seen once. The junction shows a germline mismatch at one end, possibly a read error. From the PCR reads, TCRdb called clonotypes with MiXCR, one entry per CDR3 protein. The repertoire holds over 600,000 distinct CDR3 sequences, with about 20% as singletons. The CDR3 covers 18 residues. Germline values: CDR1 MNHEY, CDR2 SMNVEV (reference sequence). The sequencing sample was made of naive CD8+ T cells from blood, with Jurkat cell RNA spiked in. The subset was: FACS-sorted CD8+CD4-CCR7+CD45RA+ naive T cells. This TCR was recovered from a human donor in good health. Some libraries in this study had Jurkat cell RNA spiked in. The rearrangement links TRBV27 to TRBJ1-2, with TRBD1 matching 12 bases. The CDR3, as DNA: TGTGCCAGCAGTTTAGGTGTGGGACAGGGGGCGCCTAACTATAGCTACACCTTC. This gives the protein CASSLGVGQGAPNYSYTF.